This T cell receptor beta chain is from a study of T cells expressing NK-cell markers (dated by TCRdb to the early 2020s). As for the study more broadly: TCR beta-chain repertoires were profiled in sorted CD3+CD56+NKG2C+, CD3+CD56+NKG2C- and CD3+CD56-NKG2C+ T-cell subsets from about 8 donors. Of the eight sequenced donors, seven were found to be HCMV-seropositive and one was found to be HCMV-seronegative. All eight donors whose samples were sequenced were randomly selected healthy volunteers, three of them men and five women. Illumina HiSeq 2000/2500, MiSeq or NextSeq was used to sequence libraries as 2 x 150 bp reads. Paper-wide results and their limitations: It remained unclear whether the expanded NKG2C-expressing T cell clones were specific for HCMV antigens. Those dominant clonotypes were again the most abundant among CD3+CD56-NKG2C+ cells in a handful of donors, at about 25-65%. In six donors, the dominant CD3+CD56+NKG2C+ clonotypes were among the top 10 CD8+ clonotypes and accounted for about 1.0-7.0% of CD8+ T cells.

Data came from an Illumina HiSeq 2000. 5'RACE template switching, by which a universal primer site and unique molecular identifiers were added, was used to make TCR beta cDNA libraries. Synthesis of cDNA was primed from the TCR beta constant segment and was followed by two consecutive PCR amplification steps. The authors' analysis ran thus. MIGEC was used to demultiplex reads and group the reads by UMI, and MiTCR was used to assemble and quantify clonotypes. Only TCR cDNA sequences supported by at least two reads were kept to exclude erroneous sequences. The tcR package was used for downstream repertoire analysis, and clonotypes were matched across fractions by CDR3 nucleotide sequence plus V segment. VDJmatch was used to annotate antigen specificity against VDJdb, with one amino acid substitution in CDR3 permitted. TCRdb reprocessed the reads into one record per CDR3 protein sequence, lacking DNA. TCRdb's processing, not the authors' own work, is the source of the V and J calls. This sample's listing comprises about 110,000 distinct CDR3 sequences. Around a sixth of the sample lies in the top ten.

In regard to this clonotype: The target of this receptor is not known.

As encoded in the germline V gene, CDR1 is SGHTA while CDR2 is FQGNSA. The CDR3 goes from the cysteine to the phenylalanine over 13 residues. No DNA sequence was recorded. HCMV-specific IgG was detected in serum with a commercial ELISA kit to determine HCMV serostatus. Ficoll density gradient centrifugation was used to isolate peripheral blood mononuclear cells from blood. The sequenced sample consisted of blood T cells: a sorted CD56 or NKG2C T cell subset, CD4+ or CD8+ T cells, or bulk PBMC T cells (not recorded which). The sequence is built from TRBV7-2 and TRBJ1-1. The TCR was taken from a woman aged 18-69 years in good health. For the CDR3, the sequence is CASSLARTPEAFF. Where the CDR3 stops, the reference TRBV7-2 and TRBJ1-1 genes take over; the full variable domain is GAGVSQSPSNKVTEKGKDVELRCDPISGHTALYWYRQSLGQGLEFLIYFQGNSAPDKSGLPSDRFSAERTGGSVSTLTIQRTQQEDSAVYLCASSLARTPEAFFGQGTRLTVV.